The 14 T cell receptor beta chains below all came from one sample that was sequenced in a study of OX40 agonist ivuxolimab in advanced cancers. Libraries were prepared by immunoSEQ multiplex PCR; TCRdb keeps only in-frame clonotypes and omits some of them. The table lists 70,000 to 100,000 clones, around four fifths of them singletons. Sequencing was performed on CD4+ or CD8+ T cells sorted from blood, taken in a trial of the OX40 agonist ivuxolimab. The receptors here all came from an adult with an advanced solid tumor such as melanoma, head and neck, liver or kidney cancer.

CDR3: CAIKAPLSNSPLHF. In DNA, the CDR3 is TGTGCCATCAAGGCACCCCTTTCGAATTCACCCCTCCACTTT. The V and J genes are TRBV10-3 and TRBJ1-6; the D is unclear. The germline V gene encodes CDR1 ENHRY and CDR2 SYGVKD. With 7 bases removed from V and 7 bases from J, the gap between germline ends came to 14 bases. The CDR3 spans 14 residues.

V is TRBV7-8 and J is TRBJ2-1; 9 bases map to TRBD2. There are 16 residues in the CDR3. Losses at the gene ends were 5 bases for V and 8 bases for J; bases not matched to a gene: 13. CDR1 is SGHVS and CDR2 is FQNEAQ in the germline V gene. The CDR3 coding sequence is TGTGCCAGCAGCCCCAGGGGCGGGGGGGCAATAGATGAGCAGTTCTTC. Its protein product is CASSPRGGGAIDEQFF.

CDR3 protein: CASSPIGTPNYGYTF. DNA for the CDR3: TGCGCCAGCAGCCCTATAGGCACCCCTAACTATGGCTACACCTTC. V is TRBV23-1 and J is TRBJ1-2; D is unclear. TRBV23-1 is identified as an open reading frame with a role that is uncertain. V shed 6 bases and J shed 0 bases, with 14 bases lying between them. The CDR3 is made up of 15 amino acids.

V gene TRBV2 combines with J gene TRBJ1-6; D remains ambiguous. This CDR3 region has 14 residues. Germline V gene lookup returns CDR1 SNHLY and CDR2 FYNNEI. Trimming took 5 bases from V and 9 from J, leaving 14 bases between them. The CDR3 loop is CASSSQVKVSPLHF. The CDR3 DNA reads TGTGCCAGCAGTAGCCAGGTTAAAGTTTCACCCCTCCACTTT.

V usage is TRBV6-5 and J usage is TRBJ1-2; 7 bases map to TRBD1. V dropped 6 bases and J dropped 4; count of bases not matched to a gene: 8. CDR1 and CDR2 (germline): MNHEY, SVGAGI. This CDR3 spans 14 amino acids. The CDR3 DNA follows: TGTGCCAGCAGCCGGGACCGGGACAGCTATGGCTACACCTTC. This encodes CASSRDRDSYGYTF.

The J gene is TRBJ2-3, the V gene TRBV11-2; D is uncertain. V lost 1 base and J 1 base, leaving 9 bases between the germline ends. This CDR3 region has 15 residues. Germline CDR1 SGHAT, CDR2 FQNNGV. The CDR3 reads CASSLGYWGTDTQYF. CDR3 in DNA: TGTGCCAGCAGCTTAGGGTATTGGGGCACAGATACGCAGTATTTT.

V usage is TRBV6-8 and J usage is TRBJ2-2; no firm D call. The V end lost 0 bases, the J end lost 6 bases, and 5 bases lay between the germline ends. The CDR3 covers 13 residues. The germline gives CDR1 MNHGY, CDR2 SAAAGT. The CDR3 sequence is CASSYSVAGELFF. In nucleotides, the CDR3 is TGTGCCAGCAGTTACTCAGTTGCCGGGGAGCTGTTTTTT.

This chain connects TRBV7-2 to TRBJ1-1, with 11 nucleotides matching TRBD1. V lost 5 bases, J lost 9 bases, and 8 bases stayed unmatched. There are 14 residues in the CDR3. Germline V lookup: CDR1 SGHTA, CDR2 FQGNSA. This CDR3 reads CASSQSMDRGQAFF. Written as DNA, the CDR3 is TGTGCCAGCAGCCAGTCAATGGACAGGGGGCAAGCTTTCTTT.

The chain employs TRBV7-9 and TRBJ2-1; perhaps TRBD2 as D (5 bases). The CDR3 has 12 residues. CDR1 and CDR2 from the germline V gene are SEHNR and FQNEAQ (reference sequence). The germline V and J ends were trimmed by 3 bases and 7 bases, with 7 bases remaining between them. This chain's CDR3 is CASSFGENEQFF. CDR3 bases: TGTGCCAGCAGCTTCGGGGAAAATGAGCAGTTCTTC.

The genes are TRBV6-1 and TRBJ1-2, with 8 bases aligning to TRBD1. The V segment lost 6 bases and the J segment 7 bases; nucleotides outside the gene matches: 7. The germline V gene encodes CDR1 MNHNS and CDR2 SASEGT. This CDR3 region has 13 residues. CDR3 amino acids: CASSFRDRSGYTF. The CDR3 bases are TGTGCCAGCAGCTTCCGGGACAGGAGTGGCTACACCTTC.

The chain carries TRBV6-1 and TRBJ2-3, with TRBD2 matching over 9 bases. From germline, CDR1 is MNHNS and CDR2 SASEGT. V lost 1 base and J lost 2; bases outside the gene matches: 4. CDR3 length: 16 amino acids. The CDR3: CASSEGGGGATDTQYF. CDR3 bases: TGTGCCAGCAGTGAAGGGGGCGGGGGGGCCACAGATACGCAGTATTTT.

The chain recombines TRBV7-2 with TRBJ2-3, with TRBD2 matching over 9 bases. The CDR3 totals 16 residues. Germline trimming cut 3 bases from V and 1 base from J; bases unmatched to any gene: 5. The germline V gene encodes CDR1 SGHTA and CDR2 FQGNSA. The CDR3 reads CASSFFSGGRTDTQYF. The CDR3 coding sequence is TGTGCCAGCAGCTTCTTTAGCGGGGGCCGCACAGATACGCAGTATTTT.

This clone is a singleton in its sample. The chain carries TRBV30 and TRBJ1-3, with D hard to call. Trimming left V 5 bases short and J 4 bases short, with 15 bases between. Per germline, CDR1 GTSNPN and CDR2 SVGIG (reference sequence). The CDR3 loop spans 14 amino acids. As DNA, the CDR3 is TGTGCCTGGGGTCAAAGGACCGCCGGAAACACCATATATTTT. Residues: CAWGQRTAGNTIYF.

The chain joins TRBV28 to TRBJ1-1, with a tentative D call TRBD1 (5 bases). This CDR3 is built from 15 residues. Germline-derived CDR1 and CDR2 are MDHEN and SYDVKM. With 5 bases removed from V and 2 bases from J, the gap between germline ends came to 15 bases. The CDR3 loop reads CASSISRGKNTEAFF. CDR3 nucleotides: TGTGCCAGCAGTATCTCCCGGGGCAAAAACACTGAAGCTTTCTTT. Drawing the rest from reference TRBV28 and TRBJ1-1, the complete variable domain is DVKVTQSSRYLVKRTGEKVFLECVQDMDHENMFWYRQDPGLGLRLIYFSYDVKMKEKGDIPEGYSVSREKKERFSLILESASTNQTSMYLCASSISRGKNTEAFFGQGTRLTVV.